This T cell receptor (beta chain) was sequenced for a study of Graves' ophthalmopathy and Graves' hyperthyroidism. Study-level background: Peripheral blood was collected at initial diagnosis, before any treatment.

Study conclusions and caveats: For predicting ophthalmopathy progression, the model had about 66% sensitivity and roughly 72% specificity.

Other autoimmune diseases, uncontrolled infections, pregnancy or lactation ruled patients out of participation. Establishment of the diagnosis relied upon clinical symptoms, serum thyroxine, TRAb, thyroid ultrasound and orbital computed tomography. The TCR beta CDR3 regions underwent amplification from RNA transcripts. Scientists carried out first-round RT-PCR using HTBI primers and then a second-round multiplex PCR. MiXCR, run by TCRdb on the multiplex PCR reads, gives a single entry per CDR3 protein. The sample shows 300,000 to 450,000 distinct CDR3 sequences, 17% of them seen only once. Germline CDR1 LNHNV, CDR2 YYDKDF (reference sequence). Trimming removed 4 bases from V and 8 bases from J, with 15 bases in between. This CDR3 has 14 residues. This clonotype was found many times. The antigen is undetermined.

The sequence was collected from an adult woman with stable Graves' hyperthyroidism. The sample was peripheral blood. This chain connects TRBV15 to TRBJ2-1; no firm D call. CDR3 nucleotides: TGTGCCACCAGCACCCCTAGGAGTCCCGATGAGCAGTTCTTC. This translates into CATSTPRSPDEQFF.